This is a list of T cell receptor beta chains from one sample in a study of identical twins. TCRdb fed the 5' RACE reads into MiXCR, producing one record per CDR3 protein. The table has approximately 230,000 distinct CDR3 sequences, over 5.5% seen once; the top ten hold roughly 14%. This same sample was also part of a study on T cells expressing NK-cell markers.

Specimen: CD8+ T cells sorted from blood. Every receptor here comes from a woman aged 18-30 years in good health. The CDR3 runs from the conserved cysteine through the conserved F or W. The D gene is left open where the match is weak. Where a row states a size, it is once, few, many or the class of an expanded clone; other rows omit it.

J gene,V gene,D gene,clone size,CDR3 DNA,CDR3 protein
TRBJ2-7,TRBV7-9,.,.,TGTGCCAGCAGCTCCTCAGGGGCTTATAGCTCCTACGAGCAGTACTTC,CASSSSGAYSSYEQYF
TRBJ1-6,TRBV3-1,.,.,TGTGCCAGCAGCCAAGAGGTCCTCGCCAATTCACCCCTCCACTTT,CASSQEVLANSPLHF
TRBJ2-1,TRBV12-5,TRBD1,many,TGTGCTAGTGGGACAGGGGTCTACAATGAGCAGTTCTTC,CASGTGVYNEQFF
TRBJ2-7,TRBV9,TRBD1,few,TGTGCCAGCAGCGTAAGTGGGACAGGGCGCTACGAGCAGTACTTC,CASSVSGTGRYEQYF
TRBJ2-1,TRBV4-1,TRBD1,few,TGCGCCAGCAGCCAAGAAAAGGGGACAGGGGCGTTCTTC,CASSQEKGTGAFF
TRBJ2-7,TRBV3-1,TRBD2,.,TGTGCCAGCAGCCTGGGGAGGGCCATGTACGAGCAGTACTTC,CASSLGRAMYEQYF
TRBJ1-2,TRBV7-9,.,.,TGTGCCAGCAGCTTATTACGGCCCGGGAATGGCTACACCTTC,CASSLLRPGNGYTF
TRBJ2-7,TRBV20-1,.,few,TGCAGTGTAGCGTCCGCCTATGCGGCCTCCTACGAGCAGTACTTC,CSVASAYAASYEQYF
TRBJ2-1,TRBV7-8,.,many,TGTGCCAGCAGGGTCACGGGCCCAGGCAATGAGCAGTTCTTC,CASRVTGPGNEQFF
TRBJ1-2,TRBV4-1,TRBD1,few,TGCGCCAGCAGCCAATTGTTCTCCGAGGGGACAGTTTATGGCTACACCTTC,CASSQLFSEGTVYGYTF
TRBJ2-3,TRBV3-1,.,.,TGTGCCAGCAGCTTCAGTACCGGGACCTACACAGATACGCAGTATTTT,CASSFSTGTYTDTQYF
TRBJ2-7,TRBV28,TRBD1,few,TGTGCCAGCAGTACCGGGACAGGGACCTACGAGCAGTACTTC,CASSTGTGTYEQYF
TRBJ2-4,TRBV6-1,TRBD1,many,TGTGCCAGCAGTGAACTCTGGGACAGGAGAAAACTAGCCAAAAACATTCAGTACTTC,CASSELWDRRKLAKNIQYF
TRBJ2-1,TRBV27,.,few,TGTGCCAGCAGTTTAATACTTGAAGGCGTTGATGAGCAGTTCTTC,CASSLILEGVDEQFF
TRBJ2-2,TRBV19,TRBD2,few,TGTGCCAGTAGTAGCCGGGAGGGGAAGAACACCGGGGAGCTGTTTTTT,CASSSREGKNTGELFF
TRBJ2-7,TRBV7-9,.,.,TGTGCCAGCAGCTTAGATTGGCAGGACCGTGGTTTC,CASSLDWQDRGF
TRBJ2-7,TRBV7-9,.,many,TGTGCCAGCCGTGGGCCAGGGAACGAGCAGTACTTC,CASRGPGNEQYF
TRBJ1-1,TRBV13,.,.,TGTGCCAGCAGCTTCGGGCAGGGAAAGACTGAAGCTTTCTTT,CASSFGQGKTEAFF
TRBJ2-1,TRBV11-2,TRBD2,many,TGTGCCAGCAGCTTAGGTGCTAGCGGCTTAAATGAGCAGTTCTTC,CASSLGASGLNEQFF
TRBJ1-2,TRBV4-3,TRBD1,.,TGCGCCAGCAGCCATGAACTAGACCGGGACAGGGCCAATGGCTACACCTTC,CASSHELDRDRANGYTF
TRBJ2-7,TRBV7-8,.,many,TGTGCCAGCAGCGGAAAAGAGCAGTACTTC,CASSGKEQYF
TRBJ2-1,TRBV29-1,.,many,TGCAGCGTTGAATTCGAGGCTAGAGAGATCAATGAGCAGTTCTTC,CSVEFEAREINEQFF
TRBJ2-1,TRBV12-3/TRBV12-4,.,.,TGTACCAGCAGTTTAGGTCTGGGCCCCCGAGGGAGTTGGGACTGTGAGCAGTTCTTC,CTSSLGLGPRGSWDCEQFF
TRBJ1-1,TRBV5-1,TRBD1,many,TGCGCCAGCAGCTTGAGGCAGGGGGGCACTGAAGCTTTCTTT,CASSLRQGGTEAFF
TRBJ2-1,TRBV4-3,TRBD1,many,TGCGCCAGCAGCCGATCAGACAGGGTCGGCAATGAGCAGTTCTTC,CASSRSDRVGNEQFF
TRBJ1-5,TRBV12-3/TRBV12-4,.,.,TGTGCCAGCAGTCCCCACCACTGGACGGTTGGACATCAGCCCCAGCATTTT,CASSPHHWTVGHQPQHF
TRBJ2-7,TRBV29-1,TRBD1,many,TGCAGCGTTGGGGGGACAGATAGCTCCTACGAGCAGTACTTC,CSVGGTDSSYEQYF
TRBJ2-7,TRBV7-6,.,.,TGTGCCAGCAGCTCGGCAGAGCCCTACGAGCAGTACTTC,CASSSAEPYEQYF
TRBJ1-2,TRBV12-3/TRBV12-4,.,.,TGTGCCAGCAGTTTGAAGGGCTACACCTTC,CASSLKGYTF
TRBJ2-3,TRBV12-3/TRBV12-4,.,few,TGTGCCAGCGTTGCGGGACCAGATACGCAGTATTTT,CASVAGPDTQYF
TRBJ2-1,TRBV13,.,many,TGTGCCAGCAGCTCCGGAGATTTCCACAATGAGCAGTTCTTC,CASSSGDFHNEQFF
TRBJ1-2,TRBV14,.,.,TGTGCCAGCAGCCAAGATCGGGGGGATCGGGTCTATGGCTACACCTTC,CASSQDRGDRVYGYTF
TRBJ2-3,TRBV6-1,TRBD1,.,TGTGCCAGCAGCGCCCTACCAGGGGGTGTAACAGATACGCAGTATTTT,CASSALPGGVTDTQYF
TRBJ2-7,TRBV2,.,.,TGTGCCAGCAGTGAAGGGCAGGGGTTCCACGAGCAGTACTTC,CASSEGQGFHEQYF
TRBJ2-7,TRBV6-5,.,few,TGTGCCACGACCGCACCGTCCTACGAGCAGTACTTC,CATTAPSYEQYF
TRBJ2-7,TRBV6-2/TRBV6-3,TRBD2,.,TGTGCCAGCGGACTAGCGGGGCCCTACGAGCAGTACTTC,CASGLAGPYEQYF
TRBJ2-7,TRBV20-1,.,few,TGCAGTGCTAGAGATCAGGAGGGCGCATACTCCTACGAGCAGTACTTC,CSARDQEGAYSYEQYF
TRBJ2-7,TRBV11-2,TRBD2,few,TGTGCCAGCAGCTTCCCCAGAATGACTAGCCGTCGAAGCGAGCAGTACTTC,CASSFPRMTSRRSEQYF
TRBJ2-7,TRBV4-3,TRBD1,medium-sized,TGCGCCAGCAGCCAAAAATCCGGGACAGGGGGCGGCGAGCAGTACTTC,CASSQKSGTGGGEQYF
TRBJ1-1,TRBV6-5,.,many,TGTGCCAGCAGTTACTCGAGGGGCAGTGAAGCTTTCTTT,CASSYSRGSEAFF
TRBJ2-5,TRBV12-3/TRBV12-4,.,many,TGTGCCAGCAGTTTTGGCAGGGATACACAAGAGACCCAGTACTTC,CASSFGRDTQETQYF
TRBJ2-7,TRBV27,.,many,TGTGCCAGCAGTTTCGCGACTTCCTACGAGCAGTACTTC,CASSFATSYEQYF
TRBJ2-3,TRBV12-3/TRBV12-4,.,.,TGTGCCAGAAGTTCGGGGACGGTCACAGATACGCAGTATTTT,CARSSGTVTDTQYF
TRBJ2-7,TRBV7-9,TRBD2,few,TGTGCCAGCAGCTCCGTGACTAGCGGGAGATCAAGCGAGCAGTACTTC,CASSSVTSGRSSEQYF
TRBJ2-2,TRBV29-1,.,.,TGCAGCGTTCTGTTGGCCGGGGAGCTGTTTTTT,CSVLLAGELFF
TRBJ2-7,TRBV27,.,few,TGTGCCAGCAGTCTAAAGACCCATCGATACGAGCAGTACTTC,CASSLKTHRYEQYF
TRBJ2-1,TRBV5-1,.,many,TGCGCCAGCAGGGGACTCTCCTTGCCCTACAATGAGCAGTTCTTC,CASRGLSLPYNEQFF
TRBJ2-2,TRBV18,TRBD2,.,TGTGCCAGCTCGCCTACTGGCGGGAGGTCGAGCGGGGAGCTGTTTTTT,CASSPTGGRSSGELFF
TRBJ2-1,TRBV2,.,.,TGTGCCAGCAGTAAAGGCTATGAGCAGTTCTTC,CASSKGYEQFF
TRBJ1-1,TRBV10-3,.,.,TGTGCCATCAGTAAGTCGGAAAACACTGAAGCTTTCTTT,CAISKSENTEAFF
TRBJ2-1,TRBV30,TRBD2,few,TGTGCCTGGAGTGTTGAAGGACTAGCGTGGAGCTCCTACAATGAGCAGTTCTTC,CAWSVEGLAWSSYNEQFF
TRBJ2-5,TRBV7-9,.,many,TGTGCCAGCAGCTTATTAGGGCCTACCGGAGAGACCCAGTACTTC,CASSLLGPTGETQYF
TRBJ2-1,TRBV20-1,TRBD2,many,TGCAGTGCACAGCAGCTAGCGGGGGTGAATGAGCAGTTCTTC,CSAQQLAGVNEQFF
TRBJ2-7,TRBV25-1,TRBD2,.,TGTGCCAGCAGTGAAGTTGGCGGGAGGGTCTCCTACGAGCAGTACTTC,CASSEVGGRVSYEQYF
TRBJ2-3,TRBV7-2,TRBD2,.,TGTGCCAGCAGCTTAGAAGCGGGGGGCCCAGATACGCAGTATTTT,CASSLEAGGPDTQYF
TRBJ2-1,TRBV7-9,TRBD2,many,TGTGCCAGCAGCTTAGAAGACCGGGGGGGCTGGTACAATGAGCAGTTCTTC,CASSLEDRGGWYNEQFF
TRBJ1-1,TRBV5-1,.,few,TGCGCCAGCAGCTTGATCACTCCGATGAACACTGAAGCTTTCTTT,CASSLITPMNTEAFF
TRBJ2-3,TRBV7-2,TRBD1,.,TGTGCCAGCAGCTTGCCCTGGCAGGGGGCGGCGGATACGCAGTATTTT,CASSLPWQGAADTQYF
TRBJ1-1,TRBV19,.,.,TGTGCCAGTAGTACAGCCATGGAGGCTTTCTTT,CASSTAMEAFF